What follows are 27 T cell receptor beta chains derived from one specimen sequenced in a study of CD8+CD57+ T cells in acquired aplastic anemia. Selection for sequencing was limited to patients who had shown CD8+CD57+ cell expansion by flow cytometry. CDR3 and TCR beta VDJ profiling relied on genomic DNA as the template. TCRdb re-analysed the reads in MiXCR, keeping a single row per CDR3 protein. The data hold about 120,000 distinct CDR3 sequences, with under 60% observed a single time. The sample comprised sorted CD4+, CD8+, or CD8+CD57+ T cells (not recorded which) from PBMCs. These receptors were taken from a human donor with aplastic anemia.

This clonotype was observed many times. V usage is TRBV10-2 and J usage is TRBJ1-2, with D possibly matching TRBD1 (5 bases). Germline assignment: CDR1 WSHSY and CDR2 SAAADI. The V end was cut by 6 bases, the J end by 4 bases, with 15 bases between. CDR3 length equals 14 residues. The CDR3 DNA reads as TGCGCCAGCAGCGAGGGGTCGGGTCTCTATGGCTACACCTTC. Protein product: CASSEGSGLYGYTF.

The gene calls are TRBV10-3 and TRBJ2-2, with TRBD2 matching 8 bases. The CDR3 contains 12 residues. CDR1 and CDR2 from the germline V gene are ENHRY and SYGVKD. Trimming took 10 bases from V and 6 from J; bases not matched to a gene: 4. CDR3 amino acids: CATAGRAGELFF. CDR3 nucleotides: TGTGCCACCGCCGGGAGGGCCGGGGAGCTGTTTTTT.

This chain joins TRBV11-3 and TRBJ1-1; D is ambiguous. The CDR3 spans 12 residues. Per the germline V gene, CDR1 is SGHNT and CDR2 is YENEEA. V shed 5 bases and J shed 8 bases, with 12 bases lying between them. CDR3 amino acids: CASSPKGREAFF. The DNA of the CDR3 is TGTGCCAGCAGCCCCAAAGGCCGGGAAGCTTTCTTT. Filled out from reference TRBV11-3 and TRBJ1-1, the complete variable domain reads EAGVVQSPRYKIIEKKQPVAFWCNPISGHNTLYWYLQNLGQGPELLIRYENEEAVDDSQLPKDRFSAERLKGVDSTLKIQPAELGDSAVYLCASSPKGREAFFGQGTRLTVV.

V gene TRBV20-1 combines with J gene TRBJ2-3; 8 bases map to TRBD1. The CDR3 consists of 17 residues. Germline V lookup: CDR1 DFQATT, CDR2 SNEGSKA (reference sequence). The junction had 11 bases not matched to a gene; V was cut back by 3 bases and J by 0 bases. Here the CDR3 reads CSARFPVTGASTDTQYF. The CDR3, as DNA: TGCAGTGCTAGGTTCCCCGTGACAGGGGCTAGCACAGATACGCAGTATTTT.

This clonotype was counted at least ten times. The chain uses TRBV5-1 and TRBJ2-3, with 11 bases identical to TRBD2. J lost 5 bases, V lost 0 bases, and 2 bases had no gene match. The CDR3 has 15 residues. CDR1 and CDR2 from the germline V gene are SGHRS and YFSETQ. The CDR3 region is CASSLASGGIDTQYF. In DNA, the CDR3 is TGCGCCAGCAGCTTGGCTAGCGGGGGGATAGATACGCAGTATTTT.

This clonotype turned up a few times. The genes are TRBV18 and TRBJ2-1; 7 nucleotides line up with TRBD2. Germline assignment: CDR1 KGHSH and CDR2 LQKENI. The CDR3 contains 14 residues. The ends lost 6 bases at V and 9 bases at J; junction bases unmatched: 11. The CDR3 coding sequence is TGTGCCAGCTCCCACCAGGGATCGGGGGGTGAGCAGTTCTTC. Protein product: CASSHQGSGGEQFF. Together with reference TRBV18 and TRBJ2-1, the CDR3 gives the full variable domain: NAGVMQNPRHLVRRRGQEARLRCSPMKGHSHVYWYRQLPEEGLKFMVYLQKENIIDESGMPKERFSAEFPKEGPSILRIQQVVRGDSAAYFCASSHQGSGGEQFFGPGTRLTVL.

This clonotype came up once. Germline is not matched at one junction end, which may reflect a read error. V usage is TRBV10-3 and J usage is TRBJ2-2, with TRBD1 identical over 9 bases. The CDR3 consists of 13 residues. The germline CDR1 and CDR2 sequences are ENHRY and SYGVKD. CDR3 nucleotides: TGTGCCAGCAGTGGGACAGGGCACGGGGAGCTGTTTTTT. It codes for CASSGTGHGELFF.

This clonotype was seen at least ten times. The gene calls are TRBV2 and TRBJ1-5; the D is unclear. Germline values: CDR1 SNHLY, CDR2 FYNNEI. The CDR3 is 15 residues long. Deletions cut 2 bases from V and 3 bases from J, with 11 bases between. CDR3 protein: CASSELARLNQPQHF. The CDR3 DNA follows: TGTGCCAGCAGTGAACTCGCCCGACTCAATCAGCCCCAGCATTTT.

The chain combines TRBV29-1 with TRBJ1-1; a possible D gene is TRBD1 (5 bases). The CDR3 totals 14 residues. In germline, CDR1 is SQVTM, CDR2 ANQGSEA. The V end lost 6 bases, the J end lost 0 bases, and 14 bases lay between the germline ends. This CDR3 is CSVRDRGMNTEAFF. CDR3 in DNA: TGCAGCGTGAGGGATAGGGGAATGAACACTGAAGCTTTCTTT.

This clonotype was detected ten times or more. The chain combines TRBV19 with TRBJ2-7; 8 bases agree with TRBD2. V shed 5 bases, J shed 6 bases, and the junction held 18 bases outside the gene matches. Germline assignment: CDR1 LNHDA and CDR2 SQIVND (reference sequence). This CDR3 contains 17 residues. CDR3 in DNA: TGTGCCAGTAGTCGACCCCTTGATAGCGGGGTTCAGGGCGAGCAGTACTTC. Residues: CASSRPLDSGVQGEQYF.

The V and J genes are TRBV20-1 and TRBJ2-7, with 13 positions matching TRBD2. CDR3 length: 15 amino acids. Germline loops: CDR1 DFQATT, CDR2 SNEGSKA (reference sequence). V shed 1 base and J 4 bases; nucleotides not matched to a gene: 4. This CDR3 is CSARGTSGGQYEQYF. CDR3 sequence (DNA): TGCAGTGCTAGAGGGACTAGCGGGGGCCAATACGAGCAGTACTTC.

This clonotype was seen more than once but under ten times. This chain links TRBV15 with TRBJ2-7, with a tentative D call TRBD1 (6 bases). Germline V gives CDR1 LNHNV, CDR2 YYDKDF (reference sequence). Between the trimmed V and J ends, which lost 6 bases and 4 bases, there was a span of 13 bases. The CDR3 has 13 amino acids. The CDR3 DNA reads as TGTGCCACCAGGAAGGGGGTTGGGTACGAGCAGTACTTC. The encoded protein is CATRKGVGYEQYF.

The chain's CDR3 is CASSKGVGGQETQYF. The CDR3 region has the DNA TGTGCCAGCAGCAAAGGGGTGGGGGGCCAAGAGACCCAGTACTTC. The gene calls are TRBV11-2 and TRBJ2-5; D possibly corresponds to TRBD2 (6 bases). V was pared by 5 bases and J by 1 base, with 14 bases between. The CDR3 runs 15 residues. Germline assignment: CDR1 SGHAT and CDR2 FQNNGV.

J is TRBJ2-3 and V is TRBV7-2, with 9 nucleotides matching TRBD2. The CDR3 runs 18 residues. The V gene's germline CDR1 is SGHTA and CDR2 FQGNSA. V lost 1 base to trimming and J lost 0 bases; unmatched junction nucleotides: 8. The CDR3 coding sequence is TGTGCCAGCAGCTTAGGGCTAGCGGGATCGGCTAGCACAGATACGCAGTATTTT. Translated, it gives CASSLGLAGSASTDTQYF.

V and J are TRBV7-2 and TRBJ2-5; TRBD1 agrees at 7 bases. There are 14 residues in the CDR3. Germline V gene lookup returns CDR1 SGHTA and CDR2 FQGNSA. V lost 5 bases, J lost 5 bases, and 8 bases stayed unmatched. The CDR3 coding sequence is TGTGCCAGCAGCAACATAGGGGGCCAGGAGACCCAGTACTTC. It is translated as CASSNIGGQETQYF.

The chain recombines TRBV7-3 with TRBJ2-2; a weak D match, TRBD1 (6 bases). Germline CDR1 SGHTA, CDR2 FQGTGA. This CDR3 comprises 12 residues. Between the trimmed V and J ends, which lost 5 bases and 9 bases, there was a span of 10 bases. The CDR3 loop reads CASSEQGRELFF. CDR3 in DNA: TGTGCCAGCAGCGAACAGGGCAGGGAGCTGTTTTTT.

The genes are TRBV20-1 and TRBJ2-4; tentatively, D is TRBD2 (6 bases). CDR1 DFQATT and CDR2 SNEGSKA come from the germline V gene (reference sequence). The CDR3 length is 12 residues. Trimming pared 5 bases from V and 8 bases from J, leaving 13 bases between. In nucleotides, the CDR3 is TGCAGTGCTTCCGAGACTAGACACATTCAGTACTTC. It codes for CSASETRHIQYF.

The CDR3 sequence is CAISGDRGGEQYF. The CDR3 nucleotides are TGTGCCATCAGTGGAGACAGGGGAGGGGAGCAGTACTTC. This sequence joins TRBV10-3 and TRBJ2-7; perhaps TRBD1 as D (8 bases). The CDR3 is made up of 13 amino acids. Germline CDR1 and CDR2: ENHRY and SYGVKD. The V gene lost 4 bases and the J gene lost 7 bases, with 14 bases spanning the gap.

The chain employs TRBV19 and TRBJ1-2; 8 bases agree with TRBD1. Looked up from germline, CDR1 is LNHDA and CDR2 is SQIVND (reference sequence). With V trimmed by 7 bases and J by 4 bases, 8 bases remained unmatched. The CDR3 length is 14 residues. CDR3 in DNA: TGTGCCAGTACCGATGGACAGGGCAGCTATGGCTACACCTTC. Translating gives CASTDGQGSYGYTF. Full variable domain (remainder filled in from reference TRBV19 and TRBJ1-2): DGGITQSPKYLFRKEGQNVTLSCEQNLNHDAMYWYRQDPGQGLRLIYYSQIVNDFQKGDIAEGYSVSREKKESFPLTVTSAQKNPTAFYLCASTDGQGSYGYTFGSGTRLTVV.

Many counts were recorded for this clonotype. The CDR3 loop reads CASSLDEGRAYNEQFF. The CDR3 bases are TGTGCCAGCAGCTTAGATGAGGGACGAGCCTACAATGAGCAGTTCTTC. This rearrangement joins TRBV11-2 to TRBJ2-1; D may correspond to TRBD1 or TRBD2 (5 bases each). V was trimmed by 0 bases and J by 2 bases, leaving 11 bases between them. Germline-derived CDR1 and CDR2 are SGHAT and FQNNGV. The CDR3 is 16 residues long.

The CDR3 DNA reads TGTGCCAGCAGTGAAAGGGACAGCACCTACGAGCAGTACTTC. The encoded protein is CASSERDSTYEQYF. The chain has TRBV2 and TRBJ2-7, with 7 bases aligning to TRBD1. The ends lost 2 bases at V and 2 bases at J; junction bases unmatched: 3. Germline loops: CDR1 SNHLY, CDR2 FYNNEI. The CDR3 spans 14 residues.

This clonotype was seen many times. This rearrangement joins TRBV7-9 to TRBJ1-2; D may be TRBD1 (5 bases). Trimming took 3 bases from V and 4 from J, leaving 12 bases between them. In germline, CDR1 is SEHNR, CDR2 FQNEAQ (reference sequence). The CDR3 extends over 14 amino acids. This CDR3 reads CASSLGLQGYGYTF. CDR3 DNA sequence: TGTGCCAGCAGCTTGGGGCTTCAAGGCTATGGCTACACCTTC. The entire variable domain, with the rest obtained from reference TRBV7-9 and TRBJ1-2, is as follows: DTGVSQNPRHKITKRGQNVTFRCDPISEHNRLYWYRQTLGQGPEFLTYFQNEAQLEKSRLLSDRFSAERPKGSFSTLEIQRTEQGDSAMYLCASSLGLQGYGYTFGSGTRLTVV.

This clonotype was counted between two and nine times. The chain has TRBV7-2 and TRBJ2-2; 8 positions agree with TRBD1. V shed 6 bases, J shed 8 bases, and the junction held 2 bases outside the gene matches. CDR3 size: 12 residues. CDR1 and CDR2 (germline): SGHTA, FQGNSA. This CDR3 is CASRRQGGELFF. DNA for the CDR3: TGTGCCAGCAGAAGACAGGGGGGGGAGCTGTTTTTT.

With regard to this clonotype: The junction does not match germline at one end; this may be a read error. The chain has TRBV7-7 and TRBJ1-1, with D unresolved. Looked up from germline, CDR1 is SSHAT and CDR2 is FNYEAQ (reference sequence). The CDR3 runs 17 residues. The CDR3 DNA sequence: TGTGCTAGCAGCTTAGCCTTTACAGCCAGGCCGAACACTGAAGCTTTCTTT. Translating it yields CASSLAFTARPNTEAFF.

This clonotype was picked up many times. CDR3 protein: CASSPGQGAGRQETQYF. As DNA, the CDR3 is TGTGCCAGCAGCCCTGGGCAAGGAGCGGGTCGCCAAGAGACCCAGTACTTC. The J gene is TRBJ2-5, the V gene TRBV7-2; tentative D call: TRBD2 (6 bases). The CDR3 runs 17 residues. CDR1 is SGHTA, CDR2 FQGNSA, per germline. Trimming removed 5 bases at V and 1 base at J, with 20 bases between.

The chain recombines TRBV2 with TRBJ1-1, with 7 positions matching TRBD1. Germline CDR1 SNHLY, CDR2 FYNNEI. Losses at the gene ends were 6 bases for V and 4 bases for J; bases not matched to a gene: 11. The CDR3 spans 15 residues. The CDR3 sequence is CASRAGGLGGTEAFF. Here the CDR3 DNA reads TGTGCCAGCAGGGCAGGGGGACTGGGAGGCACTGAAGCTTTCTTT.

This clonotype was detected ten times or more. The chain uses TRBV7-9 and TRBJ1-1; TRBD1 matches 8 bases. CDR3 length: 15 amino acids. Trimming cost V 1 base and J 1 base; bases outside gene matches: 2. Germline V gives CDR1 SEHNR, CDR2 FQNEAQ (reference sequence). Here the CDR3 reads CASSLVDRGNTEAFF. In DNA, the CDR3 is TGTGCCAGCAGCTTAGTCGACAGGGGGAACACTGAAGCTTTCTTT.